The 4 T cell receptor beta chains below come from one sample, sequenced in a study of chemoradiotherapy in HPV16-positive cancers. The method was immunoSEQ multiplex PCR; TCRdb's version includes in-frame clones alone and lacks a portion of them. Of approximately 23,000 clones listed, just under 75% are singletons. The sample here was taken from a patient who underwent chemoradiotherapy. The receptors were gathered from a human donor with HPV-associated anogenital cancer.

This clone has more than one count but fewer than ten. V is TRBV28 and J is TRBJ2-7; D remains unclear. This CDR3 is built from 13 residues. In germline, CDR1 is MDHEN, CDR2 SYDVKM. Trimming stripped 7 bases from V and 6 bases from J, with 16 bases between. CDR3 residues: CASTPARALEQYF. The DNA for the CDR3 is TGTGCCAGCACCCCGGCTCGGGCACTCGAGCAGTACTTC.

The V call is TRBV7-9, the J call TRBJ2-1; 9 bases fit TRBD2. CDR3 length equals 14 residues. V gave up 5 bases and J gave up 7 bases; unmatched junction bases: 6. In germline, CDR1 is SEHNR, CDR2 FQNEAQ (reference sequence). This chain's CDR3 is CASSPIAGENEQFF. DNA of the CDR3: TGTGCCAGCAGCCCTATAGCGGGGGAGAATGAGCAGTTCTTC.

The rearrangement joins TRBV10-1 to TRBJ2-7, with 9 bases fitting TRBD2. CDR3 length equals 17 residues. The J segment lost 1 base and the V segment lost 4 bases, leaving 11 bases of the junction unmatched. CDR1 is WNHNN, CDR2 SYGVQD, per germline (reference sequence). This CDR3 reads CASSGPCKLAGSYEQYF. CDR3 nucleotides: TGCGCCAGCAGTGGTCCTTGTAAACTAGCGGGTTCCTACGAGCAGTACTTC.

This CDR3 reads CASSAMWKGSYEQYF. The CDR3 DNA sequence: TGTGCCAGCAGCGCCATGTGGAAAGGGTCCTACGAGCAGTACTTC. The chain carries TRBV13 and TRBJ2-7, with D unclear. Trimming cost V 5 bases and J 1 base, with 15 bases left between them. Germline loops: CDR1 PRHDT, CDR2 FYEKMQ (reference sequence). The CDR3 consists of 15 residues.